One and the same sample provided the 8 T cell receptor beta chains below, sequenced in a study of T cells after posttransplantation cyclophosphamide (TCRdb year 2016). The receptor library was made with the immunoSEQ multiplex PCR assay. Entries here come from immuneACCESS through TCRdb and include only in-frame sequences with V and J called. Some clones fail to appear in such tables; in the studies checked, an unresolved V gene covers under half of the shortfall, and the cause of the remainder is unknown. The sample data list about 6,900 clones, and over 70% of these were observed just once. The ten largest clones represent around a quarter of the sample. Sequenced: memory CD4+ T cells sorted from blood. All receptors come from a woman between 50 and 59 years old in good health and a related stem cell transplant donor.

The chain joins TRBV11-3 to TRBJ2-1, with D maybe TRBD1 (5 bases). The V end was cut by 1 base, the J end by 6 bases, with 16 bases between. Per the germline V gene, CDR1 is SGHNT and CDR2 is YENEEA. The CDR3 is made up of 16 amino acids. The CDR3 here is CASSLGTGLLGNEQFF. Here the CDR3 DNA reads TGTGCCAGCAGCTTAGGAACAGGCCTACTCGGCAATGAGCAGTTCTTC.

The rearrangement links TRBV7-9 to TRBJ1-2; a weak D match, TRBD1 (6 bases). Between the trimmed V and J ends, which lost 1 base and 4 bases, there was a span of 10 bases. Germline V gene data show CDR1 as SEHNR and CDR2 as FQNEAQ (reference sequence). The CDR3 loop spans 14 amino acids. This chain's CDR3 is CASSLDGQLYGYTF. CDR3 nucleotide sequence: TGTGCCAGCAGCTTAGACGGACAGCTCTATGGCTACACCTTC. The full variable domain, rest sourced from reference TRBV7-9 and TRBJ1-2, is DTGVSQNPRHKITKRGQNVTFRCDPISEHNRLYWYRQTLGQGPEFLTYFQNEAQLEKSRLLSDRFSAERPKGSFSTLEIQRTEQGDSAMYLCASSLDGQLYGYTFGSGTRLTVV.

The chain joins TRBV7-6 to TRBJ2-3, with TRBD2 as a possible D gene (6 bases). This CDR3 comprises 15 residues. The germline V gene encodes CDR1 SGHVS and CDR2 FNYEAQ. Trimming cost V 5 bases and J 4 bases, with 16 bases left between them. In DNA form, the CDR3 reads TGTGCCAGCAGCCCATCCGGGACTTCCCCAGATACGCAGTATTTT. The encoded protein is CASSPSGTSPDTQYF.

This clone is a singleton in its sample. The V call is TRBV7-9, the J call TRBJ2-3; TRBD2 might be the D (6 bases). Germline V gene lookup returns CDR1 SEHNR and CDR2 FQNEAQ (reference sequence). Between the trimmed V and J ends, which lost 1 base and 0 bases, there was a span of 8 bases. This CDR3 spans 15 amino acids. CDR3 bases: TGTGCCAGCAGCTTAGTGAGCGGGAGCACAGATACGCAGTATTTT. This encodes CASSLVSGSTDTQYF. Drawing the rest from reference TRBV7-9 and TRBJ2-3, the complete variable domain is DTGVSQNPRHKITKRGQNVTFRCDPISEHNRLYWYRQTLGQGPEFLTYFQNEAQLEKSRLLSDRFSAERPKGSFSTLEIQRTEQGDSAMYLCASSLVSGSTDTQYFGPGTRLTVL.

The chain is built from TRBV5-6 and TRBJ1-4; 8 positions match TRBD1. The CDR3 contains 15 residues. The germline gives CDR1 SGHDT, CDR2 YYEEEE. Trimming took 4 bases from V and 7 from J; bases not matched to a gene: 9. The CDR3 spells CASSPDRGLGEKLFF. CDR3 coding DNA: TGTGCCAGCAGCCCCGACAGGGGCTTGGGTGAAAAACTGTTTTTT.

The J gene is TRBJ2-2, the V gene TRBV6-1; D might be TRBD1 (5 bases). Trimming shortened V by 3 bases and J by 1 base, and 15 bases separated the two germline ends. Germline assignment: CDR1 MNHNS and CDR2 SASEGT. CDR3 size: 17 residues. CDR3 bases: TGTGCCAGCAGTGAGGATGGGTACAGGTGGAACACCGGGGAGCTGTTTTTT. It translates to CASSEDGYRWNTGELFF.

This sequence joins TRBV10-3 and TRBJ2-5, with 9 bases fitting TRBD1. The J segment lost 3 bases and the V segment lost 8 bases, leaving 7 bases of the junction unmatched. The CDR3 loop spans 14 amino acids. The V gene's germline CDR1 is ENHRY and CDR2 SYGVKD. This CDR3 is CAIAIRDREETQYF. The CDR3 nucleotides are TGTGCCATCGCGATTCGGGACAGGGAAGAGACCCAGTACTTC.

The genes are TRBV23-1 and TRBJ2-7; possible D gene TRBD1, 5 bases. TRBV23-1 is classed as an ORF, of uncertain function. This CDR3 region has 14 residues. V was shortened by 4 bases and J by 4 bases, with 14 bases between the two germline ends. CDR3: CASSLECRGYEQYF. The CDR3 DNA sequence: TGCGCCAGCAGTCTTGAGTGTAGGGGATACGAGCAGTACTTC.